These T cell receptor beta chains were read from a single sample in a study of blood T cell repertoires in COVID-19. Sequencing was performed with immunoSEQ multiplex PCR; in TCRdb, only in-frame clones are kept and a portion is missing. The sample has roughly 90,000 clones, around 80% seen once. Sequenced input: peripheral blood. The receptors shown here come from an elderly woman with active or convalescent COVID-19. Each CDR3 is given with its conserved first and last residue. A D gene is named only where the DNA matches it firmly. Only part of the rows carry a size: once, few, many, or a class if the clone is expanded.

v_gene: TRBV20-1; d_gene: .; j_gene: TRBJ1-1; abundance: .; len: 9; CDR3nt: TGCAGTGCATGGGAGGGAGCTTTCTTT; CDR3aa: CSAWEGAFF
v_gene: TRBV29-1; d_gene: .; j_gene: TRBJ2-7; abundance: .; len: 12; CDR3nt: TGCAGCGTGGCGGGGTACGGGACCGAGCAGTACTTC; CDR3aa: CSVAGYGTEQYF
v_gene: TRBV5-4; d_gene: TRBD2; j_gene: TRBJ2-3; abundance: .; len: 15; CDR3nt: TGTGCCAGCAGCGTCCCAGGGCCCGGGAGGGATACGCAGTATTTT; CDR3aa: CASSVPGPGRDTQYF
v_gene: TRBV7-8; d_gene: .; j_gene: TRBJ1-2; abundance: once; len: 16; CDR3nt: TGTGCCAGCAGCTTAGCCCCCGGGACGCCGGAGGGGGGCTACACCTTC; CDR3aa: CASSLAPGTPEGGYTF
v_gene: TRBV30; d_gene: .; j_gene: TRBJ1-2; abundance: .; len: 12; CDR3nt: TGTGCCTGGAGTATCGGGAACTATGGCTACACCTTC; CDR3aa: CAWSIGNYGYTF
v_gene: TRBV28; d_gene: TRBD2; j_gene: TRBJ2-7; abundance: .; len: 18; CDR3nt: TGTGCCAGCAGTTTTATAACTAGCGGGGGGCCCCAATCCTACGAGCAGTACTTC; CDR3aa: CASSFITSGGPQSYEQYF
v_gene: TRBV28; d_gene: TRBD1; j_gene: TRBJ1-3; abundance: .; len: 12; CDR3nt: TGTGCCAGCAGCCTCGGACAGGCCACCATATATTTT; CDR3aa: CASSLGQATIYF
v_gene: TRBV3-1/TRBV3-2; d_gene: TRBD2; j_gene: TRBJ2-5; abundance: .; len: 17; CDR3nt: TGTGCCAGCAGCCCTCGGACTAGCGGGGGGGCTCGAGAGACCCAGTACTTC; CDR3aa: CASSPRTSGGARETQYF
v_gene: TRBV30; d_gene: .; j_gene: TRBJ1-5; abundance: once; len: 12; CDR3nt: TGTGCCTGTGGGGGGGGAAGTCGACCCCAGCATTTT; CDR3aa: CACGGGSRPQHF
v_gene: TRBV27; d_gene: TRBD1; j_gene: TRBJ1-6; abundance: .; len: 16; CDR3nt: TGTGCCAGCAAAGAGGACAGGGGGTGGATGGATTCACCCCTCCACTTT; CDR3aa: CASKEDRGWMDSPLHF
v_gene: TRBV29-1; d_gene: .; j_gene: TRBJ1-2; abundance: once; len: 11; CDR3nt: TGCAGCGTTGAAGAGGCGGAGGGCTACACCTTC; CDR3aa: CSVEEAEGYTF
v_gene: TRBV9; d_gene: TRBD1; j_gene: TRBJ2-7; abundance: .; len: 14; CDR3nt: TGTGCCAGCAGCGACGGACAGGGTGGGTACGAGCAGTACTTC; CDR3aa: CASSDGQGGYEQYF
v_gene: TRBV3-1/TRBV3-2; d_gene: TRBD1; j_gene: TRBJ2-2; abundance: .; len: 17; CDR3nt: TGTGCCAGCAGCCAAGATTTGAGACAGGGTGGCACCGGGGAGCTGTTTTTT; CDR3aa: CASSQDLRQGGTGELFF
v_gene: TRBV6-2/TRBV6-3; d_gene: .; j_gene: TRBJ2-7; abundance: .; len: 14; CDR3nt: TGTGCCAGCATCCCGGGGGCGAGGTCCTACGAGCAGTACTTC; CDR3aa: CASIPGARSYEQYF
v_gene: TRBV5-5; d_gene: .; j_gene: TRBJ2-2; abundance: few; len: 13; CDR3nt: TGTGCCAGCAGCTTGGATGCGGTCGGGGAGCTGTTTTTT; CDR3aa: CASSLDAVGELFF
v_gene: TRBV11-2; d_gene: .; j_gene: TRBJ1-2; abundance: once; len: 14; CDR3nt: TGTGCCAGCAGCCACGCGGGGGCTAACTATGGCTACACCTTC; CDR3aa: CASSHAGANYGYTF
v_gene: TRBV5-6; d_gene: .; j_gene: TRBJ1-1; abundance: .; len: 13; CDR3nt: TGTGCCAGCAGCTTGGCCAGGGCGGACGAAGCTTTCTTT; CDR3aa: CASSLARADEAFF
v_gene: TRBV2; d_gene: TRBD1; j_gene: TRBJ1-1; abundance: .; len: 14; CDR3nt: TGTGCCAGCAGCCCCACCCGACAGGGGACTGAAGCTTTCTTT; CDR3aa: CASSPTRQGTEAFF
v_gene: TRBV12-3/TRBV12-4; d_gene: TRBD1; j_gene: TRBJ1-1; abundance: .; len: 12; CDR3nt: TGTGCCAGCAACAGGGGTTATACTGAAGCTTTCTTT; CDR3aa: CASNRGYTEAFF
v_gene: TRBV6-2/TRBV6-3; d_gene: TRBD1; j_gene: TRBJ1-1; abundance: .; len: 16; CDR3nt: TGTGCCAGCAGTTACTCGAGGACAGGGATGAACACTGAAGCTTTCTTT; CDR3aa: CASSYSRTGMNTEAFF
v_gene: TRBV6-5; d_gene: .; j_gene: TRBJ2-2; abundance: .; len: 14; CDR3nt: TGTGCCAGCTGGCAAAGGGCCGAGGGCGGGGAGCTGTTTTTT; CDR3aa: CASWQRAEGGELFF
v_gene: TRBV12-3/TRBV12-4; d_gene: .; j_gene: TRBJ1-5; abundance: .; len: 13; CDR3nt: TGTGCCAGCTCAGGGGCCGCAAATCAGCCCCAGCATTTT; CDR3aa: CASSGAANQPQHF
v_gene: TRBV6-6; d_gene: .; j_gene: TRBJ2-7; abundance: few; len: 13; CDR3nt: TGTGCCAGCAGTATACCCGGGGCCTACGAGCAGTACTTC; CDR3aa: CASSIPGAYEQYF
v_gene: TRBV6-1; d_gene: .; j_gene: TRBJ1-5; abundance: .; len: 14; CDR3nt: TGTGCCAGCAGCCCGGGACATAGCAATCAGCCCCAGCATTTT; CDR3aa: CASSPGHSNQPQHF
v_gene: TRBV5-1; d_gene: TRBD2; j_gene: TRBJ2-7; abundance: .; len: 14; CDR3nt: TGCGCCAGCAGCCTGCGGGGGTTATCCTACGAGCAGTACTTC; CDR3aa: CASSLRGLSYEQYF
v_gene: TRBV7-9; d_gene: TRBD1; j_gene: TRBJ1-2; abundance: .; len: 16; CDR3nt: TGTGCCAGCAGCCTCTCCGGTCCAGGGGGAGTGGGAGGCTACACCTTC; CDR3aa: CASSLSGPGGVGGYTF
v_gene: TRBV6-5; d_gene: TRBD1; j_gene: TRBJ1-2; abundance: .; len: 14; CDR3nt: TGTGCCAGCAGCCAGGGACAGTCTAACTATGGCTACACCTTC; CDR3aa: CASSQGQSNYGYTF
v_gene: TRBV14; d_gene: TRBD1; j_gene: TRBJ1-2; abundance: .; len: 15; CDR3nt: TGTGCCAGCAGCCAAGGTGGGACAGCGATTAATGGCTACACCTTC; CDR3aa: CASSQGGTAINGYTF
v_gene: TRBV18; d_gene: TRBD1; j_gene: TRBJ2-2; abundance: few; len: 15; CDR3nt: TGTGCCAGCTCCGCCGGGACAGGGAACACCGGGGAGCTGTTTTTT; CDR3aa: CASSAGTGNTGELFF
v_gene: TRBV19; d_gene: TRBD1; j_gene: TRBJ1-5; abundance: .; len: 15; CDR3nt: TGTGCCAGTAGTCCCCGGGACAGGGTCAATCAGCCCCAGCATTTT; CDR3aa: CASSPRDRVNQPQHF
v_gene: TRBV12-3/TRBV12-4; d_gene: TRBD1; j_gene: TRBJ1-2; abundance: many; len: 13; CDR3nt: TGTGCCAGCAGTTCGGGACAGGCATATGGCTACACCTTC; CDR3aa: CASSSGQAYGYTF
v_gene: TRBV11-2; d_gene: .; j_gene: TRBJ1-6; abundance: .; len: 16; CDR3nt: TGTGCCAGCAGCTTATTGATACACCCCGCAAATTCACCCCTCCACTTT; CDR3aa: CASSLLIHPANSPLHF
v_gene: TRBV28; d_gene: TRBD1; j_gene: TRBJ2-1; abundance: .; len: 15; CDR3nt: TGTGCCAGCAGTTCCTGGACAGGTTACTACAATGAGCAGTTCTTC; CDR3aa: CASSSWTGYYNEQFF
v_gene: TRBV4-1; d_gene: TRBD1; j_gene: TRBJ1-5; abundance: once; len: 16; CDR3nt: TGCGCCAGCAGCCACCCGGGACAGGGGGACAATCAGCCCCAGCATTTT; CDR3aa: CASSHPGQGDNQPQHF
v_gene: TRBV12-3/TRBV12-4; d_gene: .; j_gene: TRBJ2-2; abundance: .; len: 13; CDR3nt: TGTGCCAGCAGCCTATCTAACTCCGGGGAGCTGTTTTTT; CDR3aa: CASSLSNSGELFF
v_gene: TRBV27; d_gene: TRBD2; j_gene: TRBJ2-1; abundance: .; len: 15; CDR3nt: TGTGCCAGCTACAAGGGACTAAACTCCTACAATGAGCAGTTCTTC; CDR3aa: CASYKGLNSYNEQFF
v_gene: TRBV7-6; d_gene: .; j_gene: TRBJ1-1; abundance: .; len: 15; CDR3nt: TGTGCCAGCAGCTTATCTCCACAGGCAAACACTGAAGCTTTCTTT; CDR3aa: CASSLSPQANTEAFF
v_gene: TRBV20-1; d_gene: TRBD2; j_gene: TRBJ2-7; abundance: .; len: 14; CDR3nt: TGCAGTGCTAGTAAAGCGGGGGGACTCTACGAGCAGTACTTC; CDR3aa: CSASKAGGLYEQYF
v_gene: TRBV5-1; d_gene: TRBD1; j_gene: TRBJ2-3; abundance: .; len: 15; CDR3nt: TGCGCCAGCAGAGGGACAGGGGCTAGCACAGATACGCAGTATTTT; CDR3aa: CASRGTGASTDTQYF
v_gene: TRBV11-3; d_gene: .; j_gene: TRBJ2-3; abundance: .; len: 17; CDR3nt: TGTGCCAGCAGCTTTCCGGGTCCCGGGGTTACGACAGATACGCAGTATTTT; CDR3aa: CASSFPGPGVTTDTQYF
v_gene: TRBV2; d_gene: TRBD1; j_gene: TRBJ2-3; abundance: .; len: 15; CDR3nt: TGTGCCAGCAGCACAGGGGGGATCGACACAGATACGCAGTATTTT; CDR3aa: CASSTGGIDTDTQYF
v_gene: TRBV7-2; d_gene: TRBD1; j_gene: TRBJ1-2; abundance: few; len: 16; CDR3nt: TGTGCCAGCAGCCCAAGACAGGGTCTTTTATTTGGTGGCTACACCTTC; CDR3aa: CASSPRQGLLFGGYTF
v_gene: TRBV12-3/TRBV12-4; d_gene: .; j_gene: TRBJ1-2; abundance: .; len: 13; CDR3nt: TGTGCCAGCAGTAGAAACAGGGTGGGGGGCTACACCTTC; CDR3aa: CASSRNRVGGYTF
v_gene: TRBV18; d_gene: .; j_gene: TRBJ1-2; abundance: .; len: 14; CDR3nt: TGTGCCAGCTCACCCCGGAGGGACGCTTATGGCTACACCTTC; CDR3aa: CASSPRRDAYGYTF
v_gene: TRBV7-9; d_gene: TRBD1; j_gene: TRBJ1-2; abundance: .; len: 16; CDR3nt: TGTGCCAGCAGCTTATTAGGGGGACAGGAACTTTATGGCTACACCTTC; CDR3aa: CASSLLGGQELYGYTF
v_gene: TRBV7-3; d_gene: .; j_gene: TRBJ2-6; abundance: .; len: 15; CDR3nt: TGTGCCAGCAGCGGGCAGGGTCCTGGGGCCAACGTCCTGACTTTC; CDR3aa: CASSGQGPGANVLTF
v_gene: TRBV5-1; d_gene: TRBD2; j_gene: TRBJ2-2; abundance: .; len: 18; CDR3nt: TGCGCCAGCAGCACCGACGGACTAGCGGGATTTAACACCGGGGAGCTGTTTTTT; CDR3aa: CASSTDGLAGFNTGELFF
v_gene: TRBV12-5; d_gene: TRBD2; j_gene: TRBJ2-1; abundance: .; len: 16; CDR3nt: TGTGCTAGTGGTCCCGGGCGGACTAGCGCCGACAATGAGCAGTTCTTC; CDR3aa: CASGPGRTSADNEQFF
v_gene: TRBV5-1; d_gene: .; j_gene: TRBJ1-3; abundance: .; len: 15; CDR3nt: TGCGCCAGCAGCTTGGACGGGGTCTCTGGAAACACCATATATTTT; CDR3aa: CASSLDGVSGNTIYF
v_gene: TRBV7-9; d_gene: .; j_gene: TRBJ1-4; abundance: .; len: 14; CDR3nt: TGTGCCAGCAGCAGAGGCGGGGGCGGAGGAAAACTGTTTTTT; CDR3aa: CASSRGGGGGKLFF
v_gene: TRBV27; d_gene: TRBD1; j_gene: TRBJ1-2; abundance: .; len: 16; CDR3nt: TGTGCCAGCAGTTTCCGTAGACCGGGACAGGGATTTGGCTACACCTTC; CDR3aa: CASSFRRPGQGFGYTF
v_gene: TRBV19; d_gene: .; j_gene: TRBJ2-3; abundance: .; len: 14; CDR3nt: TGTGCCAGTAGTACGACTCAGGACTACGATACGCAGTATTTT; CDR3aa: CASSTTQDYDTQYF
v_gene: TRBV13; d_gene: .; j_gene: TRBJ2-7; abundance: .; len: 14; CDR3nt: TGTGCCAGCAGGAGGAGGTACAACCCCTACGAGCAGTACTTC; CDR3aa: CASRRRYNPYEQYF